Reported below is one T cell receptor (beta chain). Its target is not known. Individual cDNA molecules received unique molecular identifiers during library preparation. Using its own MiXCR run on the 5' RACE reads, TCRdb lists one record per CDR3 protein. This sample carries 65,000 to 80,000 distinct CDR3 sequences, around 11% of them seen once, and the ten largest clones take 4.7%. The data stem from a study of early T cells in non-severe SARS-CoV-2 infection. Study overall: Chains were not paired, and sequencing was done on bulk RNA from unsorted whole blood. Findings and limits, study-wide: Matching results from VDJdb favored anti-spike CD8 responses, leaving private and CD4 specificities undetected.

V shed 4 bases and J shed 4 bases, with 5 bases lying between them. This CDR3 spans 12 amino acids. Germline CDR1 LNHDA, CDR2 SQIVND (reference sequence). The clonotype originates from an adult who was a healthcare worker with PCR-confirmed SARS-CoV-2 infection or an uninfected control (not recorded which). The sequenced sample consisted of whole blood. The chain combines TRBV19 with TRBJ1-5, with D unresolved. The CDR3 sequence is CASSTRNQPQHF. The CDR3 DNA sequence: TGTGCCAGTAGTACCAGGAATCAGCCCCAGCATTTT.